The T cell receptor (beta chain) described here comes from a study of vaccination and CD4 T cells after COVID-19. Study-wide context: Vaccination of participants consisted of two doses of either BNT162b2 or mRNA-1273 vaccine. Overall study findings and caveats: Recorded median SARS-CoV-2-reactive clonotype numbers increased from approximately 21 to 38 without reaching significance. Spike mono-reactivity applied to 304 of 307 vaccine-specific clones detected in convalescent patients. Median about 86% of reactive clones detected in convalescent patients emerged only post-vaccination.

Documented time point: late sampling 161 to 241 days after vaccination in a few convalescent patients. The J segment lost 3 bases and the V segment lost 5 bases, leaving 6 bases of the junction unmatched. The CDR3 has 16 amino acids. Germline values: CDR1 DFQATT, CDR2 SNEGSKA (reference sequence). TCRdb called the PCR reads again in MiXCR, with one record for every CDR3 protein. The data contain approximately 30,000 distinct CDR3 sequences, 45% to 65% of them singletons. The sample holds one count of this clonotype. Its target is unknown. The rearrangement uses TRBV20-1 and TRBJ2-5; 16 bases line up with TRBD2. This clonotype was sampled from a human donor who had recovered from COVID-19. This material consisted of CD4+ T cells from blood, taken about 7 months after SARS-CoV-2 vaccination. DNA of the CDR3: TGCAGTGCTGCGGGACTAGCGGGAGGGGCTGAAGAGACCCAGTACTTC. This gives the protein CSAAGLAGGAEETQYF.